The TCR beta chain described here comes from a study of shared clonotypes between healthy human individuals. Turning to the study itself: Three CD4 naive, three CD4 memory, two CD8 naive and one CD8 memory plate were used per donor. Study-wide points: The represented genetic and exposure-history diversity was limited by the small number of donors.

To note about this clone: Its antigen is not identified. This sample also contains other DNA sequences that code for the same CDR3.

Every subset's genomic DNA went evenly onto several immunoSEQ plates. Assay: immunoSEQ multiplex PCR; the TCRdb copy retains only in-frame clones and omits some. The data hold around 1.9 million clones, with about 93% observed a single time. Terminally differentiated effector memory CD45RA+ cells were excluded by CCR7 positive selection of CD45RO-negative cells. Germline loops: CDR1 SEHNR, CDR2 FQNEAQ (reference sequence). Trimming cost V 2 bases and J 2 bases; bases outside gene matches: 7. The CDR3 is made up of 16 amino acids. The sequenced material came from naive CD8+ T cells from PBMCs. The source of this sequence is a young man in good health. Some clones in this sample may be carry-over from other donors' samples. The chain uses TRBV7-9 and TRBJ2-3; 7 nucleotides match TRBD2. This CDR3 is CASSLSLAAYTDTQYF. As DNA, the CDR3 is TGTGCCAGCAGCTTATCCCTAGCGGCGTACACAGATACGCAGTATTTT.